The entry that follows covers one TCR beta chain sequence. Its antigen is not identified. This sample is part of a study of CD8 T cells in ankylosing spondylitis. Study-wide points: Both synovial fluid and blood in reactive arthritis had previously been reported to carry some motif variants. Relatively scarce in peripheral blood, disease-linked clones were CD8+.

Quantitative molecular-barcoded 5'-RACE generated the TCR beta libraries. TCRdb ran MiXCR on the 5' RACE reads and lists one entry per CDR3 protein. The sample holds about 240,000 distinct CDR3 sequences, around a tenth seen once. Trimming removed 6 bases from V and 8 bases from J, with 21 bases in between. The CDR3 sequence is 14 residues long. Germline V gives CDR1 DFQATT, CDR2 SNEGSKA (reference sequence). The chain links TRBV20-1 to TRBJ2-3; maybe TRBD1 (6 bases). Sequenced sample: blood, either unsorted or a sorted T cell fraction (not recorded which). This sequence was found in a male donor with ankylosing spondylitis or in good health (not recorded which). The DNA of the CDR3 is TGCAGTGCCATCCCGGCGCAGGGGCGGGCTACGCAGTATTTT. Translation gives CSAIPAQGRATQYF.